The rows below give T cell receptor beta chains drawn from one sample of a study of siplizumab effects on memory and regulatory T cells. The protocol was immunoSEQ multiplex PCR, while the TCRdb copy is restricted to in-frame clones and leaves out a portion. The table has about 100,000 clones, around 95% seen once; the top ten hold roughly 0.62%. Sequencing was performed on Tregs sorted from blood. These receptors all come from a human donor in good health. Each CDR3 is given with its conserved first and last residue. D genes are given only for firm matches. Rows may omit the clone size; those that give it use once, few, many or a size class.

J	V	D	size	length	DNA	CDR3
TRBJ2-1	TRBV6-5	-	-	12	TGTGCCAGCGCCGGTCTGGGGGGTGAGCAGTTCTTC	CASAGLGGEQFF
TRBJ1-5	TRBV19	-	-	13	TGTGCCAGTAGTCTTAGGGGGTATCAGCCCCAGCATTTT	CASSLRGYQPQHF
TRBJ2-1	TRBV9	TRBD2	-	15	TGTGCCAGCAGCCCGGGACTAGCGGACCACAATGAGCAGTTCTTC	CASSPGLADHNEQFF
TRBJ2-7	TRBV6-1	TRBD1	-	13	TGTGCCAGCAGTGAAGGCGTTTATGGGACAGTCTTCTTC	CASSEGVYGTVFF
TRBJ2-1	TRBV7-6	-	-	14	TGTGCCAGCAGCTTAGCCGGGACCACTAATGAGCAGTTCTTC	CASSLAGTTNEQFF
TRBJ1-1	TRBV5-1	-	-	15	TGCGCCAGCAGTTCGCGAACAGGGATGAACACTGAAGCTTTCTTT	CASSSRTGMNTEAFF
TRBJ2-1	TRBV2	-	once	14	TGTGCCAGCAGTGCCGGGACAAGGTACAATGAGCAGTTCTTC	CASSAGTRYNEQFF
TRBJ2-1	TRBV5-1	-	-	12	TGCGCCAGCACCCCCCTCCTGGGTGAGCAGTTCTTC	CASTPLLGEQFF
TRBJ2-1	TRBV4-2	TRBD2	once	13	TGTGCCAGCAGCCAAGGGGAGGGCCGGGAGCAGTTCTTC	CASSQGEGREQFF
TRBJ2-7	TRBV7-9	-	once	13	TGTGCCAGCAGCTCCCTTCGCCTTATAGAGCAGTACTTC	CASSSLRLIEQYF
TRBJ2-7	TRBV18	TRBD1	-	15	TGTGCCAGCTCACCAGGGACAGGTAGCTCCTACGAGCAGTACTTC	CASSPGTGSSYEQYF
TRBJ2-1	TRBV5-8	TRBD1	-	13	TGTGCCAGCAGCTTCGGACAGGGCAATGAGCAGTTCTTC	CASSFGQGNEQFF
TRBJ2-7	TRBV7-2	-	-	13	TGTGCCAGCAGCCGAAAACAGGGCGACGAGCAGTACTTC	CASSRKQGDEQYF
TRBJ1-3	TRBV5-1	-	-	13	TGCGCCAGCAGCTCAGACAGGGGAAACACCATATATTTT	CASSSDRGNTIYF
TRBJ2-7	TRBV18	-	-	12	TGTGCCAGCTCACCAAGTATGGGCAAGCAGTACTTC	CASSPSMGKQYF
TRBJ2-5	TRBV2	-	-	15	TGTGCCAGCAGCTCCCCTAGCGCCCAAGGAGAGACCCAGTACTTC	CASSSPSAQGETQYF
TRBJ2-7	TRBV28	-	once	12	TGTGCCAGCAGTCATTCCAGGTACGAGCAGTACTTC	CASSHSRYEQYF
TRBJ1-2	TRBV21-1	-	once	15	TGTGCCAGCAGCCGCCGGGGAGAGGGTAACTATGGCTACACCTTC	CASSRRGEGNYGYTF
TRBJ1-5	TRBV28	TRBD1	-	16	TGTGCCAGCAGTTTATTGGGACAGGGTAATAGTCAGCCCCAGCATTTT	CASSLLGQGNSQPQHF
TRBJ2-3	TRBV5-1	TRBD2	once	17	TGCGCCAGCAGCTTGACCTTTAGCGGGTTCGACACAGATACGCAGTATTTT	CASSLTFSGFDTDTQYF
TRBJ2-2	TRBV28	-	-	15	TGTGCCAGCCTTCGGGGTCCATCGTCCACCGGGGAGCTGTTTTTT	CASLRGPSSTGELFF
TRBJ2-5	TRBV5-1	TRBD1	-	14	TGCGCCAGCAGCCCGGGACAGCCAGGGGAGACCCAGTACTTC	CASSPGQPGETQYF
TRBJ2-1	TRBV7-2	-	-	15	TGTGCCAGCAGCTTAGGGCTTGGATACAACGGTGAGCAGTTCTTC	CASSLGLGYNGEQFF
TRBJ2-7	TRBV19	-	-	14	TGTGCCAGTTCCCCCGGACAGAGCTCCTACGAGCAGTACTTC	CASSPGQSSYEQYF
TRBJ2-4	TRBV28	-	-	18	TGTGCCAGCAGCCCGGTCCCCTGGACAGCACCAGCCAAAAACATTCAGTACTTC	CASSPVPWTAPAKNIQYF
TRBJ1-2	TRBV5-6	-	-	13	TGTGCCAGCAGCTTGATCCTGGGTAGCGGCTACACCTTC	CASSLILGSGYTF
TRBJ1-3	TRBV27	TRBD1	-	16	TGTGCCAGCAGTTCCGGACAGGGGGTCTCTGGAAACACCATATATTTT	CASSSGQGVSGNTIYF
TRBJ1-5	TRBV19	-	-	15	TGTGCCAGTAGTATTGGAGGGTTTGGCAATCAGCCCCAGCATTTT	CASSIGGFGNQPQHF
TRBJ1-1	TRBV18	-	-	16	TGTGCCAGCTCACCCACTCCCCCAGGCCACAGGGCTGAAGCTTTCTTT	CASSPTPPGHRAEAFF